What follows are 28 T cell receptor beta chains derived from one specimen sequenced in a study of blood T cells in healthy people across ages. The second PCR ran about 6 to 12 cycles with a sample-barcoded 5' primer and J-beta primers. One entry per CDR3 protein, called by TCRdb with MiXCR from the 5' RACE reads. Of 1.2 million to 1.5 million distinct CDR3 sequences in the sample, 42% were seen once. Input material: blood. The origin of the receptors is a woman younger than 30 in good health.

The chain is built from TRBV3-1 and TRBJ1-2; D is uncertain. Germline-derived CDR1 and CDR2 are LGHDT and YNNKEL (reference sequence). This CDR3 is built from 13 residues. The V and J ends lost 4 bases and 8 bases respectively, with 14 bases between them. The CDR3 is CASSPVAEAGYTF. Here the CDR3 DNA reads TGTGCCAGCAGCCCCGTGGCAGAGGCCGGCTACACCTTC.

Turning to this clonotype: Given a much more abundant clone one base away, this may be a read error. The chain is built from TRBV20-1 and TRBJ2-1; no definite D call. V lost 6 bases and J lost 7, with 13 bases in between. Germline V gene data show CDR1 as DFQATT and CDR2 as SNEGSKA (reference sequence). The CDR3 is 12 amino acids. CDR3 in DNA: TGCAGTGCCCGGTCAGGCGTGAATGAGCAGTTCTTC. This encodes CSARSGVNEQFF.

The chain carries TRBV4-2 and TRBJ2-1, with D maybe TRBD2 (6 bases). The CDR3 is 16 residues long. Germline loops: CDR1 LGHNA, CDR2 YNFKEQ. Trimming removed 2 bases at V and 6 bases at J, with 17 bases between. CDR3 amino acids: CASSQRWGGQGNEQFF. The CDR3 nucleotides are TGTGCCAGCAGCCAACGCTGGGGAGGTCAGGGCAATGAGCAGTTCTTC.

The gene calls are TRBV4-2 and TRBJ1-5; D is undetermined. Germline lookup yields CDR1 LGHNA and CDR2 YNFKEQ. The CDR3 is 17 amino acids. V gave up 0 bases and J gave up 0 bases, with 12 bases separating them. The CDR3 loop is CASSQEGTDYSNQPQHF. As DNA, the CDR3 is TGTGCCAGCAGCCAAGAAGGAACAGACTATAGCAATCAGCCCCAGCATTTT.

A single count supports this clonotype. CDR3 amino acids: CASSRRQGMENVLTF. The CDR3 DNA sequence: TGTGCCAGCAGCCGTAGACAGGGGATGGAAAACGTCCTGACTTTC. V is TRBV7-6 and J is TRBJ2-6, with 8 bases identical to TRBD1. Germline loops: CDR1 SGHVS, CDR2 FNYEAQ. The CDR3 consists of 15 residues. V trimming: 5 bases; J trimming: 10 bases; junction bases outside the gene matches: 10.

This rearrangement joins TRBV3-1 to TRBJ2-3; D ambiguous. V was cut by 1 base and J by 7 bases, with 3 bases left in between. Looked up from germline, CDR1 is LGHDT and CDR2 is YNNKEL (reference sequence). CDR3 length equals 11 residues. CDR3 loop: CASSQANTQYF. CDR3 nucleotide sequence: TGTGCCAGCAGCCAAGCCAATACGCAGTATTTT.

This clonotype was seen a handful of times. The rearrangement uses TRBV20-1 and TRBJ1-6; D unresolved. The CDR3 totals 15 residues. V was clipped by 0 bases and J by 8 bases, with 14 bases between them. Germline values: CDR1 DFQATT, CDR2 SNEGSKA (reference sequence). CDR3 bases: TGCAGTGCTAGAGATCAGCGGCAATCAGATTCACCCCTCCACTTT. It yields the protein CSARDQRQSDSPLHF.

Here the CDR3 reads CASSLPFRTEKLFF. The DNA of the CDR3 is TGTGCCAGCAGTTTACCATTTCGGACAGAAAAACTGTTTTTT. This chain links TRBV27 with TRBJ1-4; the D gene is possibly TRBD1 (5 bases). Trimming took 2 bases from V and 8 from J, leaving 12 bases between them. The CDR3 length is 14 residues. Germline V gene data show CDR1 as MNHEY and CDR2 as SMNVEV (reference sequence).

CDR3 sequence reads: CASSRTGSHEQYF. The CDR3 DNA reads as TGTGCCAGCAGTAGGACAGGGAGCCACGAGCAGTACTTC. The V gene is TRBV6-5, the J gene TRBJ2-7; TRBD1 aligns across 8 bases. V lost 5 bases and J lost 5; bases outside the gene matches: 5. Germline assignment: CDR1 MNHEY and CDR2 SVGAGI. This CDR3 is 13 amino acids long.

This clonotype was seen a handful of times. This chain connects TRBV20-1 to TRBJ1-4, with no clear D. The CDR3 has 14 amino acids. Trimming shortened V by 6 bases and J by 5 bases, and 16 bases separated the two germline ends. Per germline, CDR1 DFQATT and CDR2 SNEGSKA (reference sequence). Written as DNA, the CDR3 is TGCAGTGCCCCATCGGGCCCGGGGAATGAAAAACTGTTTTTT. This translates into CSAPSGPGNEKLFF.

The gene calls are TRBV4-1 and TRBJ2-3; perhaps TRBD1 as D (6 bases). The germline gives CDR1 MGHRA, CDR2 YSYEKL. V lost 4 bases, J lost 0 bases, and 11 bases lay in between. CDR3 length equals 15 residues. DNA for the CDR3: TGCGCCAGCAGCCCAACAGGGTGGAGCACAGATACGCAGTATTTT. It yields the protein CASSPTGWSTDTQYF.

V is TRBV9 and J is TRBJ1-2, with D perhaps TRBD1 (5 bases). Germline V gives CDR1 SGDLS, CDR2 YYNGEE. The CDR3 sequence is 13 residues long. V lost 1 base to trimming and J lost 11 bases, with 15 bases between them. The CDR3 sequence is CASSVPPAGKYTF. The DNA for the CDR3 is TGTGCCAGCAGCGTACCTCCAGCAGGGAAATACACCTTC.

The genes are TRBV20-1 and TRBJ2-4; unclear D gene. CDR1 is DFQATT and CDR2 is SNEGSKA in the germline V gene (reference sequence). The CDR3 is 15 residues long. V was pared by 3 bases and J by 0 bases, with 12 bases between. CDR3 protein: CSASPGAVAKNIQYF. In nucleotides, the CDR3 is TGCAGTGCTAGTCCCGGCGCGGTAGCCAAAAACATTCAGTACTTC.

V gene TRBV4-2 combines with J gene TRBJ2-1, with 10 bases aligning to TRBD2. The closer fit of TRBJ2-7 to the DNA end suggests the J call may be wrong. Germline V CDR1 and CDR2: LGHNA, YNFKEQ. The CDR3 is 20 amino acids. The CDR3 spells CASSQGGGVAGGFSYNEQYF. For the CDR3, the DNA is TGTGCCAGCAGCCAAGGAGGTGGGGTAGCGGGAGGTTTCTCCTACAATGAGCAGTACTTC.

The chain couples TRBV20-1 to TRBJ1-5, with 9 positions matching TRBD1. Trimming cost V 4 bases and J 9 bases; bases outside gene matches: 10. Germline V lookup: CDR1 DFQATT, CDR2 SNEGSKA (reference sequence). The length of the CDR3 is 14 residues. In DNA form, the CDR3 reads TGCAGTGCTAAGACAGGGGGAGCGTCCTGGCCCCAGCATTTT. Its translation: CSAKTGGASWPQHF.

This clonotype was found a few times. This chain connects TRBV2 to TRBJ1-2, with TRBD1 matching over 10 bases. CDR1 and CDR2 (germline): SNHLY, FYNNEI. V trimming: 7 bases; J trimming: 5 bases; junction bases outside the gene matches: 4. This CDR3 has 13 residues. The CDR3: CASKRGQGYGYTF. The CDR3 coding sequence is TGTGCCAGCAAAAGGGGACAGGGGTATGGCTACACCTTC.

The chain links TRBV3-1 to TRBJ1-2; D not certain. From germline, CDR1 is LGHDT and CDR2 YNNKEL (reference sequence). CDR3 length: 14 amino acids. Deletions cut 0 bases from V and 0 bases from J, with 5 bases between. The CDR3 sequence is CASSQEGTNYGYTF. The CDR3 DNA sequence: TGTGCCAGCAGCCAAGAAGGAACTAACTATGGCTACACCTTC. Drawing the rest from reference TRBV3-1 and TRBJ1-2, the complete variable domain is DTAVSQTPKYLVTQMGNDKSIKCEQNLGHDTMYWYKQDSKKFLKIMFSYNNKELIINETVPNRFSPKSPDKAHLNLHINSLELGDSAVYFCASSQEGTNYGYTFGSGTRLTVV.

The rearrangement links TRBV29-1 to TRBJ2-1; 7 bases are shared with TRBD1. J gave up 0 bases and V 6 bases, and 5 bases lay outside the gene matches. Germline CDR1 SQVTM, CDR2 ANQGSEA. This CDR3 region has 14 residues. This CDR3 is CSVGQRSSYNEQFF. Here the CDR3 DNA reads TGCAGCGTGGGACAGAGGAGCTCCTACAATGAGCAGTTCTTC.

The chain employs TRBV6-2 or TRBV6-3 and TRBJ2-1; 9 nucleotides agree with TRBD2. This CDR3 has 14 residues. Trimming removed 10 bases from V and 8 bases from J; junction bases left unmatched: 12. Per the germline V gene, CDR1 is MNHEY and CDR2 is SVGEGT. CDR3 sequence (DNA): TGTGCCACAGAACCGGGACTAGCAATGCATGAGCAGTTCTTC. This encodes CATEPGLAMHEQFF.

This clonotype was observed once. This rearrangement joins TRBV20-1 to TRBJ1-1; D not resolved. V lost 5 bases, J lost 0 bases, and 10 bases lay in between. Per germline, CDR1 DFQATT and CDR2 SNEGSKA (reference sequence). This CDR3 has 13 residues. DNA for the CDR3: TGCAGTGCTCCCCATGCGGTGAACACTGAAGCTTTCTTT. This sequence encodes CSAPHAVNTEAFF.

Concerning this clonotype itself: At one end the junction does not follow the germline gene, possibly because of a read error. The chain has TRBV6-6 and TRBJ2-7, with no clear D. Judging by the DNA end, TRBJ2-5 fits better; the J call may be wrong. Germline CDR1 MNHNY, CDR2 SVGAGI (reference sequence). CDR3 size: 14 residues. CDR3 sequence: CASRKSASQGTQYF. The CDR3 DNA reads as TGTGCCAGCAGGAAGTCGGCCAGCCAAGGGACCCAGTACTTC.

V is TRBV6-2 or TRBV6-3 and J is TRBJ2-1; 8 bases fit TRBD2. The CDR3 length is 16 residues. In germline, CDR1 is MNHEY, CDR2 SVGEGT. V shed 10 bases and J 6 bases; nucleotides not matched to a gene: 17. The CDR3, as DNA: TGTGCCACCCAGTTACATTCGGGAGGGCAAAGCAATGAGCAGTTCTTC. It codes for CATQLHSGGQSNEQFF.

This sequence joins TRBV9 and TRBJ2-7, with TRBD2 matching 9 bases. Germline trimming cut 4 bases from V and 4 bases from J; bases unmatched to any gene: 6. The CDR3 covers 14 residues. Germline CDR1 reads SGDLS; CDR2 reads YYNGEE. The CDR3: CASSREAGGYEQYF. The CDR3 DNA reads as TGTGCCAGCAGCCGCGAAGCGGGAGGATACGAGCAGTACTTC.

The genes are TRBV29-1 and TRBJ2-5, with a possible D match to TRBD1 (6 bases). Germline CDR1 reads SQVTM; CDR2 reads ANQGSEA. The V end was cut by 6 bases, the J end by 7 bases, with 12 bases between. This CDR3 has 11 residues. CDR3 DNA: TGCAGCGTGGGGACAAATGGGACCCAGTACTTC. As protein: CSVGTNGTQYF.

This chain links TRBV7-3 with TRBJ1-5, with D maybe TRBD1 (5 bases). V was cut by 10 bases and J by 0 bases, with 25 bases left in between. The CDR3 loop spans 18 amino acids. Germline V gene lookup returns CDR1 SGHTA and CDR2 FQGTGA. The CDR3 spells CANRGVRRGDYSNQPQHF. The CDR3, as DNA: TGTGCCAACCGTGGCGTCAGGCGAGGGGACTATAGCAATCAGCCCCAGCATTTT.

The chain links TRBV6-6 to TRBJ2-3, with TRBD1 identical over 7 bases. The CDR3 is made up of 12 amino acids. V was pared by 8 bases and J by 4 bases, with 3 bases of the junction left unmatched. Per germline, CDR1 MNHNY and CDR2 SVGAGI (reference sequence). CDR3 loop: CASQQGADTQYF. CDR3 DNA sequence: TGTGCCAGCCAGCAGGGGGCAGATACGCAGTATTTT.

V is TRBV12-3 or TRBV12-4 and J is TRBJ1-2, with TRBD1 identical over 9 bases. This CDR3 has 14 amino acids. The ends lost 5 bases at V and 5 bases at J; junction bases unmatched: 6. In nucleotides, the CDR3 is TGTGCCAGCAGTCCACAGGGGGCTCAGTATGGCTACACCTTC. Protein sequence: CASSPQGAQYGYTF.

The chain employs TRBV5-4 and TRBJ1-2; TRBD1 is a possible D gene (5 bases). The germline V and J ends were trimmed by 4 bases and 8 bases, with 21 bases remaining between them. The CDR3 totals 15 residues. CDR1 SGHNT and CDR2 YYREEE come from the germline V gene (reference sequence). CDR3 coding DNA: TGTGCCAGCAGCACCGGGACTGCGACGTATTGGGGCTACACCTTC. Translating it yields CASSTGTATYWGYTF.